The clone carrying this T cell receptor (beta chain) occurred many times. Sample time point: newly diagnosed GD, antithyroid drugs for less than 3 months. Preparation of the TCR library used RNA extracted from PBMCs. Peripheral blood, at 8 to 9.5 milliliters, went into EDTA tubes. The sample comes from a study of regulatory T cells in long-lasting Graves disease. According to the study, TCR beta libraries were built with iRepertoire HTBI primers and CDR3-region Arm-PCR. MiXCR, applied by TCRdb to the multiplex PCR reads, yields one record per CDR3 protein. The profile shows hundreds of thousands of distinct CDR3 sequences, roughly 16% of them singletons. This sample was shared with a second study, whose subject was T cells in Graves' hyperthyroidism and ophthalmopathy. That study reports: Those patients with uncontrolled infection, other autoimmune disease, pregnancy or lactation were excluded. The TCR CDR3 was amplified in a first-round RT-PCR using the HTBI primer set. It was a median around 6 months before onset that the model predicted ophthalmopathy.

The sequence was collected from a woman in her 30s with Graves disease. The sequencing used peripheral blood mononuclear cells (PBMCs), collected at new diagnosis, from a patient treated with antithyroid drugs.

CDR3 coding DNA: TGTGCCAGCAGTTACTCCGGGACCGAGTATGGCTACACCTTC. It translates to CASSYSGTEYGYTF. The chain joins TRBV6-2 or TRBV6-3 to TRBJ1-2; D might be TRBD1 (5 bases). CDR1 and CDR2 (germline): MNHEY, SVGEGT. This CDR3 is 14 amino acids long. V was shortened by 0 bases and J by 5 bases, with 10 bases between the two germline ends.